This entry features one T cell receptor beta chain sequence. V trimming: 0 bases; J trimming: 10 bases; junction bases outside the gene matches: 11. This CDR3 has 15 residues. Per the germline V gene, CDR1 is GTSNPN and CDR2 is SVGIG (reference sequence). Authors' methods: The authors estimated nucleated cell counts from reference gene primer amplification. Some clones are missing from TCRdb's copy, which holds only in-frame ones; the method was immunoSEQ multiplex PCR. That table supplies the V and J calls and clone size; D and trimming were determined from the DNA. Among 100,000 to 150,000 clones listed, over 80% were seen once. This entry is derived from a study of blood T cell repertoires in COVID-19. Looking at the study overall: COVID-19 samples, acute and convalescent, were from the United States, Italy and Spain. T cells, B-cell-depleted T cells, or PBMCs supplied cDNA or gDNA.

V usage is TRBV30 and J usage is TRBJ2-1; the match to TRBD2 covers 8 bases. Sequencing was performed on peripheral blood. The sequence derives from a man in his sixties with acute or convalescent COVID-19. CDR3 nucleotide sequence: TGTGCCTGGAGTGTACCCGGGACTAGAATTTGGGAGCAGTTCTTC. Encoded protein: CAWSVPGTRIWEQFF.